These 31 T cell receptor beta chains originate from one sample sequenced in a study of cytomegalovirus exposure and HLA in healthy donors. Sequencing used immunoSEQ multiplex PCR; TCRdb keeps in-frame clones, though not all of them. The sample includes over 150,000 clones, about 82% of them seen just once. The sequenced material came from PBMCs. These receptors came from a human donor in good health.

V gene TRBV4-2 combines with J gene TRBJ1-6; D unresolved. Germline CDR1 reads LGHNA; CDR2 reads YNFKEQ. Trimming left V 1 base short and J 4 bases short, with 8 bases between. This CDR3 spans 15 amino acids. The CDR3 here is CASSQAVAYNSPLHF. The CDR3 nucleotides read TGTGCCAGCAGCCAAGCAGTCGCTTATAATTCACCCCTCCACTTT.

The CDR3 is CAIGTGVNTEAFF. The CDR3 nucleotides read TGTGCCATCGGGACAGGAGTGAACACTGAAGCTTTCTTT. The chain recombines TRBV7-9 with TRBJ1-1, with 8 bases that match TRBD1. CDR1 SEHNR and CDR2 FQNEAQ come from the germline V gene (reference sequence). The CDR3 loop spans 13 amino acids. V shed 10 bases, J shed 0 bases, and the junction held 4 bases outside the gene matches.

V usage is TRBV6-6 and J usage is TRBJ2-1; 9 bases agree with TRBD1. This CDR3 has 15 amino acids. J lost 7 bases, V lost 9 bases, and 13 bases had no gene match. Germline CDR1 and CDR2: MNHNY and SVGAGI (reference sequence). DNA for the CDR3: TGTGCCAGTCAAAATACCGGGACAGGGTTAAATGAGCAGTTCTTC. Its protein is CASQNTGTGLNEQFF.

V usage is TRBV9 and J usage is TRBJ1-1, with TRBD1 matching over 9 bases. Trimming removed 3 bases from V and 9 bases from J; junction bases left unmatched: 6. The CDR3 contains 13 residues. Germline lookup yields CDR1 SGDLS and CDR2 YYNGEE. CDR3 sequence reads: CASSETGGAKAFF. In DNA form, the CDR3 reads TGTGCCAGCAGCGAGACAGGGGGTGCTAAAGCTTTCTTT.

In the case of this clone: The sample carries other DNA sequences with the same CDR3. The chain is built from TRBV20-1 and TRBJ2-1; no firm D call. Germline assignment: CDR1 DFQATT and CDR2 SNEGSKA (reference sequence). The CDR3 totals 10 residues. The CDR3 protein is CSLLGHEQFF. The CDR3 DNA reads TGCAGCCTTCTGGGCCATGAGCAGTTCTTC.

The chain couples TRBV18 to TRBJ1-5, with D perhaps matching TRBD1 (5 bases). The CDR3 covers 14 residues. Deletions cut 5 bases from V and 5 bases from J, with 13 bases between. Germline V gives CDR1 KGHSH, CDR2 LQKENI. CDR3 in amino acids: CASSNNGGDQPQHF. The CDR3 DNA reads TGTGCCAGCTCAAATAACGGGGGGGATCAGCCCCAGCATTTT.

This chain links TRBV5-1 with TRBJ2-7, with TRBD2 identical over 10 bases. The V and J ends lost 0 bases and 3 bases, in that order; junction bases with no gene match: 3. Looked up from germline, CDR1 is SGHRS and CDR2 is YFSETQ. The CDR3 totals 15 residues. The CDR3 DNA reads TGCGCCAGCAGCTTGGGAGGGACTAGCGACTACGAGCAGTACTTC. Translation gives CASSLGGTSDYEQYF.

The rearrangement links TRBV28 to TRBJ2-1, with D possibly being TRBD2 (6 bases). V was shortened by 6 bases and J by 5 bases, with 14 bases between the two germline ends. The CDR3 extends over 14 amino acids. Germline CDR1 and CDR2: MDHEN and SYDVKM. CDR3 in amino acids: CASRRDLINNEQFF. CDR3 sequence (DNA): TGTGCCAGCAGGCGGGACTTAATAAACAATGAGCAGTTCTTC.

The chain links TRBV11-2 to TRBJ2-7; no reliable D call. The germline gives CDR1 SGHAT, CDR2 FQNNGV. V gave up 4 bases and J gave up 4 bases, with 14 bases separating them. The CDR3 length is 14 residues. This CDR3 is CASSSGSQRYEQYF. CDR3 bases: TGTGCCAGCAGCTCCGGTTCCCAAAGATACGAGCAGTACTTC.

The chain recombines TRBV27 with TRBJ2-5; 7 positions agree with TRBD1. V lost 6 bases, J lost 5 bases, and 6 bases stayed unmatched. The CDR3 runs 13 residues. The V gene's germline CDR1 is MNHEY and CDR2 SMNVEV (reference sequence). Here the CDR3 DNA reads TGTGCCAGCAGATTGACAGGGTGGGAGACCCAGTACTTC. Translation gives CASRLTGWETQYF.

The chain links TRBV19 to TRBJ2-2; D gene uncertain. Germline V CDR1 and CDR2: LNHDA, SQIVND (reference sequence). CDR3 length equals 11 residues. The V and J ends lost 9 bases and 0 bases respectively, with 2 bases between them. The CDR3 here is CASSNTGELFF. As DNA, the CDR3 is TGTGCCAGCTCGAACACCGGGGAGCTGTTTTTT.

The rearrangement uses TRBV15 and TRBJ1-3; D is perhaps TRBD1 (5 bases). Trimming took 9 bases from V and 0 from J, leaving 12 bases between them. The CDR3 runs to 14 residues. CDR1 LNHNV and CDR2 YYDKDF come from the germline V gene (reference sequence). The DNA for the CDR3 is TGTGCCACGGGGTACGGGGGCTCTGGAAACACCATATATTTT. Amino acids: CATGYGGSGNTIYF. The full variable domain, with the rest looked up from reference TRBV15 and TRBJ1-3, is DAMVIQNPRYQVTQFGKPVTLSCSQTLNHNVMYWYQQKSSQAPKLLFHYYDKDFNNEADTPDNFQSRRPNTSFCFLDIRSPGLGDTAMYLCATGYGGSGNTIYFGEGSWLTVV.

The DNA for the CDR3 is TGTGCCAGCAGTGCGTATCCACAGGGGGCGCAGGGTTCTCAGCCCCAGCATTTT. Residues: CASSAYPQGAQGSQPQHF. V usage is TRBV28 and J usage is TRBJ1-5, with 9 bases matching TRBD1. Per germline, CDR1 MDHEN and CDR2 SYDVKM. Trimming cost V 5 bases and J 6 bases; bases outside gene matches: 17. The CDR3 runs to 18 residues.

This CDR3 is CASSPGLVEQFF. CDR3 bases: TGTGCCAGCAGCCCAGGGTTGGTCGAGCAGTTCTTC. J is TRBJ2-1 and V is TRBV5-6; D may be TRBD1 (5 bases). Between the trimmed V and J ends, which lost 4 bases and 10 bases, there was a span of 12 bases. Germline assignment: CDR1 SGHDT and CDR2 YYEEEE. There are 12 residues in the CDR3.

The gene calls are TRBV6-1 and TRBJ2-3; 11 bases are a match to TRBD1. This CDR3 is 15 amino acids long. Germline V gene lookup returns CDR1 MNHNS and CDR2 SASEGT. J lost 3 bases, V lost 6 bases, and 5 bases had no gene match. CDR3 amino acids: CASSPGQGGTDTQYF. The DNA of the CDR3 is TGTGCCAGCAGCCCGGGACAGGGGGGAACAGATACGCAGTATTTT.

The chain uses TRBV2 and TRBJ1-6; perhaps TRBD1 as D (5 bases). V lost 3 bases and J 6 bases, leaving 9 bases between the germline ends. Germline V gene sequence: CDR1 SNHLY, CDR2 FYNNEI. The CDR3 totals 14 residues. The CDR3 loop reads CASSDQGTNSPLHF. The CDR3 DNA sequence: TGTGCCAGCAGTGATCAGGGAACTAATTCACCCCTCCACTTT.

This clone is a singleton in its sample. The chain joins TRBV5-1 to TRBJ2-7; D might be TRBD1 (6 bases). The ends were cut back, 3 bases at V and 3 bases at J, with 10 bases in the middle. The CDR3 contains 13 residues. CDR1 SGHRS and CDR2 YFSETQ come from the germline V gene. CDR3 in amino acids: CASSSGQNYEQYF. The CDR3 bases are TGCGCCAGCAGCTCCGGACAGAACTACGAGCAGTACTTC.

This chain joins TRBV28 and TRBJ2-1, with D perhaps matching TRBD1 (5 bases). Germline CDR1 and CDR2: MDHEN and SYDVKM. The V and J ends lost 6 bases and 2 bases respectively, with 8 bases between them. This CDR3 is 13 amino acids long. The CDR3 region has the DNA TGTGCCAGCAGGGGGCAACCCTACAATGAGCAGTTCTTC. It specifies CASRGQPYNEQFF.

This sequence joins TRBV13 and TRBJ1-1; D not certain. V was cut by 1 base and J by 11 bases, with 17 bases left in between. This CDR3 is built from 14 residues. The germline V gene encodes CDR1 PRHDT and CDR2 FYEKMQ (reference sequence). The CDR3 DNA follows: TGTGCCAGCAGCTTAGCTGCCAGCGGGGAAGGGGCTTTCTTT. The encoded protein is CASSLAASGEGAFF.

The chain is built from TRBV6-1 and TRBJ2-3, with D unclear. The length of the CDR3 is 14 residues. V shed 2 bases and J shed 1 base, with 7 bases lying between them. CDR1 MNHNS and CDR2 SASEGT come from the germline V gene. Here the CDR3 reads CASSEREGTDTQYF. The CDR3 nucleotides are TGTGCCAGCAGTGAACGAGAGGGCACAGATACGCAGTATTTT.

The chain carries TRBV4-1 and TRBJ2-7; 10 nucleotides match TRBD1. J was trimmed by 3 bases and V by 3 bases; bases with no gene match: 2. Germline lookup yields CDR1 MGHRA and CDR2 YSYEKL. The CDR3 spans 14 residues. This CDR3 reads CASSHGQGGYEQYF. CDR3 in DNA: TGCGCCAGCAGCCATGGACAGGGGGGCTACGAGCAGTACTTC.

This clone appeared a single time. The V gene is TRBV10-3, the J gene TRBJ2-7; TRBD1 aligns across 7 bases. V was clipped by 6 bases and J by 7 bases; unmatched bases: 12. CDR3 length: 14 residues. The germline CDR1 and CDR2 sequences are ENHRY and SYGVKD. For the CDR3, the DNA is TGTGCCATCAGCCAAGGGACAGCCGGGGTGGAGCAGTACTTC. Its translation: CAISQGTAGVEQYF.

This chain uses TRBV2 with TRBJ1-5, with unresolved D. Trimming cost V 3 bases and J 2 bases, with 11 bases left between them. Germline loops: CDR1 SNHLY, CDR2 FYNNEI. This CDR3 has 15 amino acids. The CDR3 DNA is TGTGCCAGCAGTGAGGCGGGGAGTCGCAATCAGCCCCAGCATTTT. Protein: CASSEAGSRNQPQHF.

The CDR3 spells CASSLWTGGRGEQYF. The CDR3 DNA sequence: TGTGCCAGCAGCCTCTGGACAGGAGGAAGGGGCGAGCAGTACTTC. The rearrangement joins TRBV14 to TRBJ2-7; 7 positions agree with TRBD1. The junction had 12 bases not matched to a gene; V was cut back by 4 bases and J by 6 bases. Germline-derived CDR1 and CDR2 are SGHDN and FVKESK. The CDR3 loop spans 15 amino acids. Full variable domain (remainder filled in from reference TRBV14 and TRBJ2-7): EAGVTQFPSHSVIEKGQTVTLRCDPISGHDNLYWYRRVMGKEIKFLLHFVKESKQDESGMPNNRFLAERTGGTYSTLKVQPAELEDSGVYFCASSLWTGGRGEQYFGPGTRLTVT.

The CDR3 region is CASSLVSQKSSNEQFF. The CDR3 nucleotides are TGTGCCAGCAGCTTAGTTTCACAGAAGTCGTCCAATGAGCAGTTCTTC. The chain combines TRBV11-2 with TRBJ2-1; D gene ambiguous. Germline assignment: CDR1 SGHAT and CDR2 FQNNGV. V was cut by 1 base and J by 6 bases, with 16 bases left in between. CDR3 length: 16 residues.

The chain uses TRBV4-3 and TRBJ2-1, with D perhaps TRBD2 (6 bases). The CDR3 has 18 residues. Germline assignment: CDR1 LGHNA and CDR2 YSLEER. V lost 4 bases and J 2 bases, leaving 21 bases between the germline ends. The CDR3 here is CASSLMVLGGETYNEQFF. The DNA for the CDR3 is TGCGCCAGCAGCCTCATGGTTTTAGGAGGGGAGACCTACAATGAGCAGTTCTTC.

The table lists this clone with a few counts. CDR3 residues: CASSLDGRVGFGSYEQYF. The DNA of the CDR3 is TGCGCCAGCAGCTTGGATGGGCGGGTAGGGTTCGGCTCCTACGAGCAGTACTTC. This chain uses TRBV5-1 with TRBJ2-7; TRBD2 might be the D (5 bases). The CDR3 runs 18 residues. CDR1 SGHRS and CDR2 YFSETQ come from the germline V gene. V shed 0 bases and J shed 0 bases, with 19 bases lying between them. Looking up the rest from reference TRBV5-1 and TRBJ2-7 gives the full variable domain: KAGVTQTPRYLIKTRGQQVTLSCSPISGHRSVSWYQQTPGQGLQFLFEYFSETQRNKGNFPGRFSGRQFSNSRSEMNVSTLELGDSALYLCASSLDGRVGFGSYEQYFGPGTRLTVT.

In the case of this clone: The sample has other DNA sequences that encode this CDR3 too. V gene TRBV5-1 combines with J gene TRBJ1-2; 8 bases map to TRBD1. The CDR3 is 14 residues long. J gave up 7 bases and V 0 bases, and 5 bases lay outside the gene matches. In germline, CDR1 is SGHRS, CDR2 YFSETQ. This chain's CDR3 is CASSLAGTGSGYTF. DNA of the CDR3: TGCGCCAGCAGCTTGGCGGGGACAGGCAGTGGCTACACCTTC.

The chain combines TRBV28 with TRBJ1-5, with 9 positions matching TRBD1. With 7 bases clipped from V and 4 bases from J, the junction kept 8 bases outside the gene matches. The germline gives CDR1 MDHEN, CDR2 SYDVKM. The CDR3 contains 15 residues. The CDR3 sequence is CASTSLGTGNQPQHF. In DNA, the CDR3 is TGTGCCAGCACCTCTTTGGGGACAGGGAATCAGCCCCAGCATTTT.

This chain links TRBV5-1 with TRBJ2-5, with 12 bases matching TRBD2. The CDR3 has 16 amino acids. The V segment lost 3 bases and the J segment 4 bases; nucleotides outside the gene matches: 7. Per the germline V gene, CDR1 is SGHRS and CDR2 is YFSETQ. CDR3 nucleotide sequence: TGCGCCAGCAGCTCCACACCGACTAGCGGGAGAGAGACCCAGTACTTC. Its translation: CASSSTPTSGRETQYF.

The table lists this clone with many counts. The rearrangement joins TRBV6-1 to TRBJ2-2; the D gene is possibly TRBD2 (6 bases). The germline V and J ends were trimmed by 7 bases and 7 bases, with 13 bases remaining between them. CDR3 size: 13 residues. Germline CDR1 and CDR2: MNHNS and SASEGT. The CDR3 loop reads CASTSGDHGELFF. CDR3 DNA: TGTGCCAGCACATCGGGAGACCACGGGGAGCTGTTTTTT.